Below are 30 T cell receptor beta chains sequenced from a single sample in a study of cytomegalovirus exposure and HLA in healthy donors. Data came from immunoSEQ multiplex PCR; TCRdb stores just in-frame clones and leaves some out. This table has about 170,000 clones, around nine tenths appearing once. The specimen sequenced was PBMCs. The receptors shown here come from a woman aged 25 to 39 in good health and CMV-seronegative.

The rearrangement joins TRBV30 to TRBJ1-1; TRBD1 might be the D (5 bases). The CDR3 covers 11 residues. Germline V gene data show CDR1 as GTSNPN and CDR2 as SVGIG (reference sequence). CDR3 DNA: TGTGCTTTCGCGGGGGACACTGAAGCTTTCTTT. Protein sequence: CAFAGDTEAFF.

The genes are TRBV14 and TRBJ1-6, with 8 bases lining up with TRBD1. Germline CDR1 and CDR2: SGHDN and FVKESK. CDR3 length equals 15 residues. V gave up 3 bases and J gave up 7 bases; unmatched junction bases: 5. The CDR3 DNA reads TGTGCCAGCAGCCAGAGGACAGGGAAGAATTCACCCCTCCACTTT. It specifies CASSQRTGKNSPLHF. The full variable domain, its missing parts supplied by reference TRBV14 and TRBJ1-6, is EAGVTQFPSHSVIEKGQTVTLRCDPISGHDNLYWYRRVMGKEIKFLLHFVKESKQDESGMPNNRFLAERTGGTYSTLKVQPAELEDSGVYFCASSQRTGKNSPLHFGNGTRLTVT.

The chain joins TRBV7-2 to TRBJ1-3; possibly TRBD1 for D (6 bases). The CDR3 contains 15 residues. CDR1 and CDR2 (germline): SGHTA, FQGNSA. V was shortened by 5 bases and J by 0 bases, with 11 bases between the two germline ends. The CDR3 coding sequence is TGTGCCAGCAGCCCGGACAGCCTCTCTGGAAACACCATATATTTT. This translates into CASSPDSLSGNTIYF.

This chain links TRBV6-5 with TRBJ1-2; 8 bases agree with TRBD1. Trimming removed 2 bases from V and 2 bases from J; junction bases left unmatched: 7. Germline CDR1 and CDR2: MNHEY and SVGAGI. The length of the CDR3 is 16 residues. The CDR3 is CASSYNWAGGNYGYTF. CDR3 nucleotides: TGTGCCAGCAGTTACAATTGGGCAGGGGGCAACTATGGCTACACCTTC.

The chain couples TRBV5-1 to TRBJ2-1, with TRBD2 matching 9 bases. The J segment lost 6 bases and the V segment lost 0 bases, leaving 4 bases of the junction unmatched. Germline lookup yields CDR1 SGHRS and CDR2 YFSETQ. The CDR3 loop spans 15 amino acids. The CDR3 region is CASSLGLAGLNEQFF. CDR3 coding DNA: TGCGCCAGCAGCTTGGGTCTAGCGGGGCTCAATGAGCAGTTCTTC.

This clone was seen a single time. The rearrangement links TRBV27 to TRBJ2-7; possibly TRBD1 for D (6 bases). The CDR3 consists of 14 residues. Trimming shortened V by 2 bases and J by 5 bases, and 13 bases separated the two germline ends. From germline, CDR1 is MNHEY and CDR2 SMNVEV (reference sequence). In DNA form, the CDR3 reads TGTGCCAGCAGTTTACTTCACAGGGATAACGAGCAGTACTTC. As protein: CASSLLHRDNEQYF.

This chain uses TRBV2 with TRBJ1-5; 9 bases line up with TRBD1. V trimming: 6 bases; J trimming: 6 bases; junction bases outside the gene matches: 9. From germline, CDR1 is SNHLY and CDR2 FYNNEI. This CDR3 has 15 amino acids. CDR3 residues: CASRPDRGRGQPQHF. In DNA form, the CDR3 reads TGTGCCAGCAGACCGGACAGGGGAAGGGGTCAGCCCCAGCATTTT.

This rearrangement joins TRBV30 to TRBJ2-5, with D possibly being TRBD2 (6 bases). The germline V gene has CDR1 GTSNPN and CDR2 SVGIG (reference sequence). The V end lost 4 bases, the J end lost 2 bases, and 14 bases lay between the germline ends. The CDR3 has 14 residues. CDR3 region: CAWTRDSIQETQYF. As DNA, the CDR3 is TGTGCCTGGACGCGGGACTCAATACAAGAGACCCAGTACTTC.

This chain joins TRBV7-7 and TRBJ2-1; the D gene is possibly TRBD2 (6 bases). The CDR3 is 14 amino acids. Germline assignment: CDR1 SSHAT and CDR2 FNYEAQ (reference sequence). The CDR3 coding sequence is TGTGCTAGCGCGCCCGGGACTGATACCAATGAGCAGTTCTTC. Its translation: CASAPGTDTNEQFF.

This chain uses TRBV27 with TRBJ2-3; tentative D call: TRBD2 (6 bases). The CDR3 totals 15 residues. Germline V lookup: CDR1 MNHEY, CDR2 SMNVEV (reference sequence). V was trimmed by 3 bases and J by 1 base, leaving 11 bases between them. The CDR3 loop reads CASSFLWGGTDTQYF. The CDR3 DNA reads TGTGCCAGCAGTTTTTTGTGGGGGGGCACAGATACGCAGTATTTT.

DNA of the CDR3: TGTGCCAGCAGCTTGGGGCCGATGAACACTGAAGCTTTCTTT. It yields the protein CASSLGPMNTEAFF. The rearrangement joins TRBV5-4 to TRBJ1-1; no clear D. The CDR3 consists of 14 residues. The V end lost 0 bases, the J end lost 0 bases, and 6 bases lay between the germline ends. From germline, CDR1 is SGHNT and CDR2 YYREEE (reference sequence).

This clone is a singleton in its sample. The chain combines TRBV18 with TRBJ2-1, with 11 bases identical to TRBD2. The CDR3 is 15 amino acids. Trimming took 6 bases from V and 9 from J; bases not matched to a gene: 10. CDR1 KGHSH and CDR2 LQKENI come from the germline V gene. CDR3 nucleotides: TGTGCCAGCTCCCCTAGCGGGGGGCTGGGTTCTGAGCAGTTCTTC. It specifies CASSPSGGLGSEQFF.

This clone was seen once. The chain combines TRBV18 with TRBJ2-5; 8 positions match TRBD1. The CDR3 has 13 amino acids. Per germline, CDR1 KGHSH and CDR2 LQKENI. The junction had 3 bases not matched to a gene; V was cut back by 5 bases and J by 4 bases. CDR3 loop: CASSKGQGETQYF. The CDR3 nucleotides are TGTGCCAGCTCAAAAGGACAGGGAGAGACCCAGTACTTC. The full variable domain, rest sourced from reference TRBV18 and TRBJ2-5, is NAGVMQNPRHLVRRRGQEARLRCSPMKGHSHVYWYRQLPEEGLKFMVYLQKENIIDESGMPKERFSAEFPKEGPSILRIQQVVRGDSAAYFCASSKGQGETQYFGPGTRLLVL.

This clone was observed a handful of times. The chain links TRBV7-9 to TRBJ2-7, with TRBD2 matching 7 bases. V lost 1 base, J lost 1 base, and 4 bases stayed unmatched. This CDR3 is built from 15 residues. The germline V gene encodes CDR1 SEHNR and CDR2 FQNEAQ (reference sequence). The CDR3 DNA follows: TGTGCCAGCAGCTTAGTCGGGGGGAGGTCCTACGAGCAGTACTTC. It codes for CASSLVGGRSYEQYF.

This chain links TRBV7-2 with TRBJ2-7; D gene uncertain. The CDR3 sequence is 13 residues long. The germline V gene encodes CDR1 SGHTA and CDR2 FQGNSA. V dropped 5 bases and J dropped 5 bases, with 13 bases sitting between them. CDR3 nucleotides: TGTGCCAGCAGCGCCCCTCCCTTAGACGAGCAGTACTTC. Amino acids: CASSAPPLDEQYF.

This chain joins TRBV2 and TRBJ2-3; D is perhaps TRBD1 (6 bases). Trimming cost V 10 bases and J 4 bases, with 6 bases left between them. CDR1 and CDR2 from the germline V gene are SNHLY and FYNNEI. The CDR3 extends over 10 amino acids. Here the CDR3 DNA reads TGTGCCACAGGGGCAGATACGCAGTATTTT. Translating gives CATGADTQYF.

The chain links TRBV10-3 to TRBJ2-3; D might be TRBD2 (5 bases). Trimming took off 3 bases at V and 0 bases at J, with 7 bases between the two ends. Germline values: CDR1 ENHRY, CDR2 SYGVKD. CDR3 length: 14 amino acids. The CDR3 nucleotides are TGTGCCATCAGTGACCGGGGAAGCACAGATACGCAGTATTTT. Translation gives CAISDRGSTDTQYF.

This chain uses TRBV4-1 with TRBJ2-7; perhaps TRBD1 as D (5 bases). The CDR3 covers 14 residues. V was clipped by 2 bases and J by 0 bases, with 8 bases between them. Germline V gives CDR1 MGHRA, CDR2 YSYEKL. CDR3: CASSQQGTSYEQYF. Written as DNA, the CDR3 is TGCGCCAGCAGCCAACAGGGTACCTCCTACGAGCAGTACTTC.

This rearrangement joins TRBV4-3 to TRBJ1-4, with D possibly TRBD1 on 5 matching bases. V was cut by 0 bases and J by 3 bases, with 14 bases left in between. The CDR3 runs to 17 residues. The germline V gene encodes CDR1 LGHNA and CDR2 YSLEER. CDR3 sequence reads: CASSQDGVGRSNEKLFF. The CDR3 DNA reads as TGCGCCAGCAGCCAAGATGGGGTGGGGCGGTCTAATGAAAAACTGTTTTTT.

This sequence joins TRBV6-4 and TRBJ1-1; unclear D gene. This CDR3 region has 14 residues. Per the germline V gene, CDR1 is MRHNA and CDR2 is SNTAGT. V dropped 5 bases and J dropped 3 bases, with 13 bases sitting between them. The CDR3 DNA is TGTGCCAGCAGTCGACTAGGTATGGACACTGAAGCTTTCTTT. This sequence encodes CASSRLGMDTEAFF.

The rearrangement links TRBV5-4 to TRBJ2-7, with TRBD1 matching over 9 bases. V lost 4 bases to trimming and J lost 3 bases; unmatched junction nucleotides: 8. Germline values: CDR1 SGHNT, CDR2 YYREEE (reference sequence). The CDR3 has 15 residues. CDR3 sequence (DNA): TGTGCCAGCAGCACCTCCGGGACAGGGCGCTACGAGCAGTACTTC. It translates to CASSTSGTGRYEQYF.

The chain joins TRBV30 to TRBJ1-1; no reliable D call. The CDR3 extends over 12 amino acids. Between the trimmed V and J ends, which lost 4 bases and 1 base, there was a span of 7 bases. Germline CDR1 reads GTSNPN; CDR2 reads SVGIG (reference sequence). CDR3 loop: CAWTSGNTEAFF. In DNA, the CDR3 is TGTGCCTGGACTTCGGGGAACACTGAAGCTTTCTTT.

The chain has TRBV11-2 and TRBJ2-7; 7 bases are a match to TRBD1. CDR3 length: 14 residues. The germline V gene has CDR1 SGHAT and CDR2 FQNNGV. With 4 bases clipped from V and 7 bases from J, the junction kept 10 bases outside the gene matches. The CDR3, as DNA: TGTGCCAGCAGCTCGAGGACAGGAATTTGGGAGCAGTACTTC. Its protein product is CASSSRTGIWEQYF.

This clone has a single count. The chain links TRBV19 to TRBJ2-2; D ambiguous. CDR3 length: 13 residues. V lost 7 bases, J lost 1 base, and 7 bases lay in between. Germline loops: CDR1 LNHDA, CDR2 SQIVND (reference sequence). CDR3 nucleotide sequence: TGTGCCAGTAATCAGGTGAACACCGGGGAGCTGTTTTTT. Amino acid sequence: CASNQVNTGELFF.

This chain connects TRBV7-9 to TRBJ2-3; 8 positions agree with TRBD2. Trimming took 1 base from V and 6 from J; bases not matched to a gene: 3. CDR1 is SEHNR, CDR2 FQNEAQ, per germline (reference sequence). This CDR3 has 14 amino acids. CDR3: CASSLVGGADTQYF. In DNA, the CDR3 is TGTGCCAGCAGCTTAGTCGGGGGGGCCGATACGCAGTATTTT.

DNA of the CDR3: TGTGCCAGCAGTTATGGCACCAACTACGAGCAGTACTTC. Translating it yields CASSYGTNYEQYF. The chain has TRBV6-5 and TRBJ2-7; D is undetermined. The germline V and J ends were trimmed by 3 bases and 3 bases, with 9 bases remaining between them. The length of the CDR3 is 13 residues. Germline loops: CDR1 MNHEY, CDR2 SVGAGI.

The genes are TRBV9 and TRBJ2-5; a possible D gene is TRBD2 (6 bases). The CDR3 consists of 14 residues. V lost 4 bases to trimming and J lost 2 bases, with 12 bases between them. Germline V gene lookup returns CDR1 SGDLS and CDR2 YYNGEE. For the CDR3, the DNA is TGTGCCAGCAGCCTGGGAGGCATACAAGAGACCCAGTACTTC. Translated: CASSLGGIQETQYF.

The chain couples TRBV9 to TRBJ2-7, with 7 bases fitting TRBD1. This CDR3 comprises 13 residues. With V trimmed by 7 bases and J by 1 base, 5 bases remained unmatched. Germline V gene data show CDR1 as SGDLS and CDR2 as YYNGEE. CDR3 residues: CASSAQGSYEQYF. The CDR3 DNA follows: TGTGCCAGCTCCGCACAGGGGTCCTACGAGCAGTACTTC.

This clone was counted only a few times. The chain combines TRBV7-2 with TRBJ1-1, with unresolved D. The CDR3 is made up of 12 amino acids. Trimming cost V 3 bases and J 4 bases, with 6 bases left between them. Germline lookup yields CDR1 SGHTA and CDR2 FQGNSA. The CDR3 protein is CASSFDSTEAFF. The CDR3 DNA reads as TGTGCCAGCAGCTTCGATAGCACTGAAGCTTTCTTT.

CDR3 bases: TGTGCCAGCAGTGAACGAGGCAGGGGGTATAGCAATCAGCCCCAGCATTTT. Translated: CASSERGRGYSNQPQHF. The V call is TRBV6-1, the J call TRBJ1-5; 7 bases line up with TRBD1. The CDR3 contains 17 residues. V gave up 2 bases and J gave up 0 bases; unmatched junction bases: 7. In germline, CDR1 is MNHNS, CDR2 SASEGT.